This TCR beta chain is from a study of regulatory T cells in long-lasting Graves disease. Findings and caveats of the study: Persistent cases favored TRBV28, TRBJ1-2 and TRBJ2-5.

About this clonotype itself: Its antigen is not identified.

Specified time point: newly diagnosed GD, antithyroid drugs for less than 3 months. The TCR library was made from RNA extracted from PBMCs. Germline V gene data show CDR1 as SNHLY and CDR2 as FYNNEI. The CDR3 totals 14 residues. V lost 5 bases to trimming and J lost 6 bases; unmatched junction nucleotides: 8. Both iRepertoire HTBI primers and Arm-PCR of CDR3 regions were used to build the TCR beta libraries. TCRdb re-called the multiplex PCR reads through MiXCR, storing one row per CDR3 protein. The sample has more than 300,000 distinct CDR3 sequences, roughly 16% seen once. These data are also associated with another study on T cells in Graves' hyperthyroidism and ophthalmopathy.

The sequence was collected from a woman aged 18 to 35 with Graves disease. This chain connects TRBV2 to TRBJ2-7, with TRBD1 identical over 9 bases. The sample here was peripheral blood mononuclear cells (PBMCs), taken at new diagnosis, from a patient treated with antithyroid drugs. This CDR3 is CASSLSGTGTEQYF. The CDR3 coding sequence is TGTGCCAGCAGTTTGTCCGGGACAGGGACCGAGCAGTACTTC.